This is a list of T cell receptor beta chains from one sample in a study of CXCR3-negative and CXCR3-positive naive CD8 T cells. TCRdb reprocessed the 5' RACE reads; each CDR3 protein has one entry and no DNA is given. This sample contains approximately 100,000 distinct CDR3 sequences. Material: naive CXCR3+ CD8+ T cells from blood. Every receptor here comes from a human donor in good health. Some clones in this sample may be carry-over from other donors' samples. CDR3s include the opening cysteine and the closing phenylalanine or tryptophan. The order of the fields is V gene, J gene, CDR3 protein.

>TRBV12-3/TRBV12-4|TRBJ1-1
CASSSGTGGDLTFF
>TRBV5-1|TRBJ1-1
CASKEGGMNTEAFF
>TRBV15|TRBJ2-1
CATSSIQVNEQFF
>TRBV12-3/TRBV12-4|TRBJ2-3
CASSLGLSTDTQYF
>TRBV24-1|TRBJ2-1
CATSDLHPDRGNEQFF
>TRBV27|TRBJ2-1
CASSLTGEPAYNEQFF
>TRBV19|TRBJ2-4
CASSISSGQGGNIQYF
>TRBV9|TRBJ2-4
CASSIQGEGNIQYF
>TRBV6-2/TRBV6-3|TRBJ1-1
CASSYSNAYTEAFF
>TRBV7-9|TRBJ2-3
CASSRSGGAPDTQYF
>TRBV14|TRBJ2-7
CASSLLLGNEQYF
>TRBV6-4|TRBJ2-5
CASPTLGDSDEYF
>TRBV19|TRBJ2-1
CASSITINNEQFF
>TRBV4-1|TRBJ1-1
CASSHGVNTEAFF
>TRBV12-5|TRBJ2-1
CASGLVRLAAHTPEYNEQFF
>TRBV7-2|TRBJ2-1
CASSFSTGSEQFF
>TRBV7-2|TRBJ2-7
CASSSRLAGGLEQYF
>TRBV7-8|TRBJ1-5
CASSLERVGGNQPQHF
>TRBV4-1|TRBJ2-1
CASSQGTGLRSGGYGEQFF
>TRBV3-1|TRBJ2-5
CASSPDAKGTQYF
>TRBV5-1|TRBJ2-7
CASSLAHEQYF
>TRBV12-3/TRBV12-4|TRBJ2-3
CASSPGTSGTADTQYF
>TRBV20-1|TRBJ2-7
CSARDRPGSYEQYF
>TRBV4-3|TRBJ2-1
CASSQVPSGGGNEQFF
>TRBV29-1|TRBJ2-7
CSVVAQREPLYEQYF
>TRBV13|TRBJ2-1
CASSSDRGSGVQGNEQFF
>TRBV4-1|TRBJ2-7
CASSQADRTIYEQYF
>TRBV5-1|TRBJ1-1
CASSLLAGRENTEAFF
>TRBV28|TRBJ2-2
CATGWTTDTGELFF
>TRBV20-1|TRBJ1-1
CSARDQAVEAFF
>TRBV28|TRBJ2-2
CASSFRGPTGDGELFF
>TRBV6-5|TRBJ2-5
CASSGDGTRQETQYF
>TRBV28|TRBJ2-7
CASSRTGTQAYEQYF
>TRBV27|TRBJ2-7
CASSIAGMMGGEQYF
>TRBV3-1|TRBJ2-1
CASSQDPRTSGYNEQFF
>TRBV7-2|TRBJ1-2
CASSLAVGQGAYYGYTF
>TRBV7-9|TRBJ2-7
CASSLQGLNEQYF
>TRBV7-3|TRBJ2-1
CASSQLGGSSYNEQFF
>TRBV28|TRBJ1-5
CASSLTRNSNQPQHF